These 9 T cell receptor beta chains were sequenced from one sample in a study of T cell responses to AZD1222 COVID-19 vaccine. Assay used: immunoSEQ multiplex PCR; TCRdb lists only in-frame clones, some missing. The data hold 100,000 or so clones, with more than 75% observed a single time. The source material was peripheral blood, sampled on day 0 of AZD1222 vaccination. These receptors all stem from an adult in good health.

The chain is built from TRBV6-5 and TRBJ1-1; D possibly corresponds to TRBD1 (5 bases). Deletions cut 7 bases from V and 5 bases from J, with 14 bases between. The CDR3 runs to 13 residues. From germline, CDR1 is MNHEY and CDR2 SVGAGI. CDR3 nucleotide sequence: TGTGCCAGCAAAACAGGCCTAGCGACTGAAGCTTTCTTT. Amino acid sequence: CASKTGLATEAFF.

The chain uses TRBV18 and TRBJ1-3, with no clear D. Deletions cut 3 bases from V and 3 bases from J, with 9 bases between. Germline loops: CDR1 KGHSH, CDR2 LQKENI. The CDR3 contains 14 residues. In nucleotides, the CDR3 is TGTGCCAGCTCACCGATGGAGATTGGAAACACCATATATTTT. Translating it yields CASSPMEIGNTIYF.

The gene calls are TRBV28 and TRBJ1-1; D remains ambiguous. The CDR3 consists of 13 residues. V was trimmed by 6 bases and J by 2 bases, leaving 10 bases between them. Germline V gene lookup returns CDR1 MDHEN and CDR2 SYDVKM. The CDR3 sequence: CASSQAPNTEAFF. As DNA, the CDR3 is TGTGCCAGCAGCCAAGCCCCCAACACTGAAGCTTTCTTT. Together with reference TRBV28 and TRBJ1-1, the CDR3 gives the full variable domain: DVKVTQSSRYLVKRTGEKVFLECVQDMDHENMFWYRQDPGLGLRLIYFSYDVKMKEKGDIPEGYSVSREKKERFSLILESASTNQTSMYLCASSQAPNTEAFFGQGTRLTVV.

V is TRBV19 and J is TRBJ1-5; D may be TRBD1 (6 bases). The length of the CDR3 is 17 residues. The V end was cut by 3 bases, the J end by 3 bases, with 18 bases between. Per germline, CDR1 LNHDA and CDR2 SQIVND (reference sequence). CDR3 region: CASSIVGSQGSNQPQHF. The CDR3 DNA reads TGTGCCAGTAGTATCGTGGGGTCGCAGGGGTCCAATCAGCCCCAGCATTTT.

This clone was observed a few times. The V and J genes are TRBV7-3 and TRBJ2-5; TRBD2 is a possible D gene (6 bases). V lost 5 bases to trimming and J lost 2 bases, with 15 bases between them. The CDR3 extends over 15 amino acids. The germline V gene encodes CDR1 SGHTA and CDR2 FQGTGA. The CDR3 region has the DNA TGTGCCAGCAGCCCCGTGGGGGGTTCTCAAGAGACCCAGTACTTC. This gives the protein CASSPVGGSQETQYF.

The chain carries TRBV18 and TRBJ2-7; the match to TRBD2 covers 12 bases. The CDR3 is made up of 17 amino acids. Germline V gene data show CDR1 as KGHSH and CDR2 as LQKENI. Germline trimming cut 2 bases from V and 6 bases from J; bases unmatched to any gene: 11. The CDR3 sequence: CASSPGLAGSHIGEQYF. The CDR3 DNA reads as TGTGCCAGCTCACCAGGACTAGCGGGGTCCCACATCGGCGAGCAGTACTTC.

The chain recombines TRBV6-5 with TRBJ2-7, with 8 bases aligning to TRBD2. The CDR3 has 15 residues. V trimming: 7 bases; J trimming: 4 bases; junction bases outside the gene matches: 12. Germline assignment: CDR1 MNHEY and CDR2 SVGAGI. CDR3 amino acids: CASTWGTSPPYEQYF. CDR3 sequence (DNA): TGTGCCAGCACCTGGGGGACTAGTCCGCCTTACGAGCAGTACTTC.

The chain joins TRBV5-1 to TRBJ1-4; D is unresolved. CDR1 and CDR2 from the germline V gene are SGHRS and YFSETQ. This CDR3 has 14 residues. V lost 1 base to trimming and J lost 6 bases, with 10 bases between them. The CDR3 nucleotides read TGCGCCAGCAGCTTGTCATTCCGGGATGAAAAACTGTTTTTT. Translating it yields CASSLSFRDEKLFF.

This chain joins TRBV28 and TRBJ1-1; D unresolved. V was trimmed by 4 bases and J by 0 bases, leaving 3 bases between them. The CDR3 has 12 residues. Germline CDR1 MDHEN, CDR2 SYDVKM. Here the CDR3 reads CASSSVNTEAFF. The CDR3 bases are TGTGCCAGCAGTTCGGTGAACACTGAAGCTTTCTTT.